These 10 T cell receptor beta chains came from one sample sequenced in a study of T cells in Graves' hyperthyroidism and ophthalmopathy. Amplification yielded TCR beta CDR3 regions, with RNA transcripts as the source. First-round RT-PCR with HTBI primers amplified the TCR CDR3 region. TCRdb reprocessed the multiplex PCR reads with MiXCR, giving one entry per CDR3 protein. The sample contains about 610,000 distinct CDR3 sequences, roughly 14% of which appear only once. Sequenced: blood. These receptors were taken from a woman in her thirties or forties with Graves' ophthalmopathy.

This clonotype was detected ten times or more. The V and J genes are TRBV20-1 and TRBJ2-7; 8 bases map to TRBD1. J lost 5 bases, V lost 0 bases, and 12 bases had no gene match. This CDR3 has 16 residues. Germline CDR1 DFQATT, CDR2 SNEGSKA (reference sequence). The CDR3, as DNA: TGCAGTGCTAGAGATCAGGGGGCCACCTACTACGACGAGCAGTACTTC. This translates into CSARDQGATYYDEQYF.

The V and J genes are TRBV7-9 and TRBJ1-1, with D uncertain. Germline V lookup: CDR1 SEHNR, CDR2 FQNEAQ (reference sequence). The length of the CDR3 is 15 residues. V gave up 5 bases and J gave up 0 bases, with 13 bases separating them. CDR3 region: CASSNTASLNTEAFF. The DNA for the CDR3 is TGTGCCAGCAGCAACACCGCTTCCCTGAACACTGAAGCTTTCTTT.

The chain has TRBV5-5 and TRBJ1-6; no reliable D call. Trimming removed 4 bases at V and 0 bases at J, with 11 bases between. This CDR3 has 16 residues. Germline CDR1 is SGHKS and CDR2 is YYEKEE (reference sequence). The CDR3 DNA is TGTGCCAGCAGCCCTTCGGGGAGCTCCTATAATTCACCCCTCCACTTT. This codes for CASSPSGSSYNSPLHF.

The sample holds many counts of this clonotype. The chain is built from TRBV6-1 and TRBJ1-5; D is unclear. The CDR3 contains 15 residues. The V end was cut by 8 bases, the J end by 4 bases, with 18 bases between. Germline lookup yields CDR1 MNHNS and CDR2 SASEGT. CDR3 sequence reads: CASCPYSTGNQPQHF. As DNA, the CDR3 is TGTGCCAGCTGCCCCTATTCGACCGGGAATCAGCCCCAGCATTTT.

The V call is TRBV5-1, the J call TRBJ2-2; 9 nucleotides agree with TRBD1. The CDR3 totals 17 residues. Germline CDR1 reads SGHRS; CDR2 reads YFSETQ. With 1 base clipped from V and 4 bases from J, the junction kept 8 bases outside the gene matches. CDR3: CASSLPKQGASTGELFF. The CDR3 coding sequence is TGCGCCAGCAGCTTGCCCAAACAGGGGGCGAGCACCGGGGAGCTGTTTTTT.

The CDR3 DNA is TGTGCCAGTAGTGGGATGGCGCAGCCAGATACGCAGTATTTT. Protein sequence: CASSGMAQPDTQYF. The chain carries TRBV19 and TRBJ2-3; D gene unclear. Germline CDR1 LNHDA, CDR2 SQIVND (reference sequence). CDR3 size: 14 residues. Between the trimmed V and J ends, which lost 5 bases and 4 bases, there was a span of 13 bases. The full variable domain, completed using reference TRBV19 and TRBJ2-3, is DGGITQSPKYLFRKEGQNVTLSCEQNLNHDAMYWYRQDPGQGLRLIYYSQIVNDFQKGDIAEGYSVSREKKESFPLTVTSAQKNPTAFYLCASSGMAQPDTQYFGPGTRLTVL.

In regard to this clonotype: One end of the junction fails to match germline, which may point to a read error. The CDR3 nucleotides read TGTGCCAGCAGCTACCCCATGAACACTGGAGCTTTCTTT. It is translated as CASSYPMNTGAFF. The chain joins TRBV7-8 to TRBJ1-1; D uncertain. Germline values: CDR1 SGHVS, CDR2 FQNEAQ. The CDR3 runs 13 residues.

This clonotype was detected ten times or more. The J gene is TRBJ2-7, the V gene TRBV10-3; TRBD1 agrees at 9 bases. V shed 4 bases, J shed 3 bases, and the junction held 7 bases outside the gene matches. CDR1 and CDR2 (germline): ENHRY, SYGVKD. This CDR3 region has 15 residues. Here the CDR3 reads CAISAQDRGFYEQYF. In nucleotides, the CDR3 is TGTGCCATCAGTGCCCAGGACAGGGGATTCTACGAGCAGTACTTC.

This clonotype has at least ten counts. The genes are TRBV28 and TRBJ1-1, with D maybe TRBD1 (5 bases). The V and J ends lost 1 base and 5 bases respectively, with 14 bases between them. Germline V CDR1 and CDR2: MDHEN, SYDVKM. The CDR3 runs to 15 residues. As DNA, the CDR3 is TGTGCCAGCAGTTTATCCGGCCTAGAGGGGACTGAAGCTTTCTTT. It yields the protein CASSLSGLEGTEAFF. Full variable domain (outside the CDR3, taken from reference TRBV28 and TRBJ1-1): DVKVTQSSRYLVKRTGEKVFLECVQDMDHENMFWYRQDPGLGLRLIYFSYDVKMKEKGDIPEGYSVSREKKERFSLILESASTNQTSMYLCASSLSGLEGTEAFFGQGTRLTVV.

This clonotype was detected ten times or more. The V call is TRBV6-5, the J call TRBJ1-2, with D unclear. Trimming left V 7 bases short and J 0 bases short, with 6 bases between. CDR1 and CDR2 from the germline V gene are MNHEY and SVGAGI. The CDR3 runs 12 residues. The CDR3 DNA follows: TGTGCCAGCAAACAGTCTAACTATGGCTACACCTTC. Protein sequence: CASKQSNYGYTF.